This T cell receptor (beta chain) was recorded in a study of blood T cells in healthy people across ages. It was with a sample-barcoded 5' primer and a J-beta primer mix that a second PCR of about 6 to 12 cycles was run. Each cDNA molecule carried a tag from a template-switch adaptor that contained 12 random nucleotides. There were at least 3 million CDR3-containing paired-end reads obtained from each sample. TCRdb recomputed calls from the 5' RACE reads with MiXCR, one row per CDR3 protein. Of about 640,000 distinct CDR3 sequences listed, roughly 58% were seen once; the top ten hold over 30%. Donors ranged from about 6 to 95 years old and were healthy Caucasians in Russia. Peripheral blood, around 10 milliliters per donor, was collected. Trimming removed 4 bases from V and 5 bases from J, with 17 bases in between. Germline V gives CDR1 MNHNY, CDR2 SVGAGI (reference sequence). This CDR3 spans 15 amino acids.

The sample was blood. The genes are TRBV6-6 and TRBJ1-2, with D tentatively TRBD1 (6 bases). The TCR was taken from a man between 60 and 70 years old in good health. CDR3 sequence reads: CASSSGTSSRYGYTF. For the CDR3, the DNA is TGTGCCAGCAGTTCAGGGACATCCTCGAGGTATGGCTACACCTTC.